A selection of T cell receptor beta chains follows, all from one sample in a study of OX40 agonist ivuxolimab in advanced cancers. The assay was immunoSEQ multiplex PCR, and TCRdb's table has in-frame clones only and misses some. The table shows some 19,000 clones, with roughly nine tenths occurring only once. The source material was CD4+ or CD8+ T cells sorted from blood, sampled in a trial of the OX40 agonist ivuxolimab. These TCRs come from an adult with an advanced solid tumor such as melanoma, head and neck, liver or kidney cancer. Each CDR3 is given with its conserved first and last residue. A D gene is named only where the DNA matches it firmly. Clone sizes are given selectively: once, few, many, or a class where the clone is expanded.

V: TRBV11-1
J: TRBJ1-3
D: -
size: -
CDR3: CASSFGQEASGNTIYF
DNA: TGTGCCAGCAGCTTCGGGCAGGAGGCCTCTGGAAACACCATATATTTT

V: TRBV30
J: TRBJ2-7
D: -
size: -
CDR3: CAWSTGPYEQYF
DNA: TGTGCCTGGAGTACGGGGCCCTACGAGCAGTACTTC

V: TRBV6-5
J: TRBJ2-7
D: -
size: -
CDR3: CASSFYSGSYEQYF
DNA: TGTGCCAGCAGTTTCTATAGCGGTTCCTACGAGCAGTACTTC

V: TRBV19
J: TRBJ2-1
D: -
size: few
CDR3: CASRELSSYNEQFF
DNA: TGTGCCAGCCGGGAGCTGAGCTCCTACAATGAGCAGTTCTTC

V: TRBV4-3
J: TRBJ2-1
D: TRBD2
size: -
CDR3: CASSPGLADNEQFF
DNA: TGCGCCAGCAGCCCGGGGCTAGCGGACAATGAGCAGTTCTTC

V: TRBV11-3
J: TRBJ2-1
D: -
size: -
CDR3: CASSLRIGSVPSQFF
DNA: TGTGCCAGCAGCTTACGTATCGGGAGTGTACCATCGCAGTTCTTC

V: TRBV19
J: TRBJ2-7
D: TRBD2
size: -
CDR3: CASSFGGATYEQYF
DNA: TGTGCCAGTAGCTTCGGGGGGGCCACCTACGAGCAGTACTTC

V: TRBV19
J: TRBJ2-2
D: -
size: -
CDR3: CASLFSTGELFF
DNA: TGTGCCAGTCTATTTAGCACCGGGGAGCTGTTTTTT

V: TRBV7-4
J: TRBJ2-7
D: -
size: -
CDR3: CASSLRDDYEQYF
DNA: TGTGCCAGCAGCTTAAGGGACGACTACGAGCAGTACTTC

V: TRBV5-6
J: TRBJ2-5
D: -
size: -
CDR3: CASSLFGSKYQETQYF
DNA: TGTGCCAGCAGCTTGTTCGGCAGTAAGTACCAAGAGACCCAGTACTTC

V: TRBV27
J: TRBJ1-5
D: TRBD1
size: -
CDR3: CASRSTGHQPQHF
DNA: TGTGCCAGCAGATCGACAGGGCATCAGCCCCAGCATTTT

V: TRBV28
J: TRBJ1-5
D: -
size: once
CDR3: CASTTSFLSNQPQHF
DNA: TGTGCCAGCACTACCTCTTTTCTTAGCAATCAGCCCCAGCATTTT

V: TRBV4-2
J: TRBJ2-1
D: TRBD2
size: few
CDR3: CASSLPTGLAANAYNEQFF
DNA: TGTGCCAGCAGCCTCCCCACGGGACTAGCGGCGAATGCCTACAATGAGCAGTTCTTC

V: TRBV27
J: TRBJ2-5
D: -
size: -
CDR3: CASSPFPRLVETQYF
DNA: TGTGCCAGCAGTCCCTTCCCTCGACTAGTGGAGACCCAGTACTTC

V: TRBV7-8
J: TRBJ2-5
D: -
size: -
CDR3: CASSLVSEGSETQYF
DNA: TGTGCCAGCAGCTTAGTCAGTGAAGGGTCGGAGACCCAGTACTTC

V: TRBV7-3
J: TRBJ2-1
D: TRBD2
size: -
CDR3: CASSLNLAGNYEQFF
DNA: TGTGCCAGCAGCTTAAACCTAGCGGGAAACTATGAGCAGTTCTTC

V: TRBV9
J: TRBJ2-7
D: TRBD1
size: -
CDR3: CASSVGPRQGTEQYF
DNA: TGTGCCAGCAGCGTAGGCCCCAGACAGGGTACCGAGCAGTACTTC

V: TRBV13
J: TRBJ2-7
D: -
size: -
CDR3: CASSLDGEQYF
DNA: TGTGCCAGCAGCTTAGATGGGGAGCAGTACTTC

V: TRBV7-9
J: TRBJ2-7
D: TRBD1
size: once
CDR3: CASSWGTGASSYEQYF
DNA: TGTGCCAGCAGCTGGGGGACAGGGGCCAGCTCCTACGAGCAGTACTTC

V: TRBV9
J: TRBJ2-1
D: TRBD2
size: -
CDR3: CASSGPLGASGSSYNEQFF
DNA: TGTGCCAGCAGTGGACCCCTTGGGGCCAGCGGGAGCTCTTACAATGAGCAGTTCTTC

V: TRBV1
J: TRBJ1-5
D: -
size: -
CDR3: CTSSQRPLLQARLGQPQHF
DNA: TGCACCAGCAGCCAAAGACCTCTTCTACAGGCTCGGTTGGGTCAGCCCCAGCATTTT

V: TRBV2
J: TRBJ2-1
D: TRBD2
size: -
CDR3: CASSPAGGASYNEQFF
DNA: TGTGCCAGCAGTCCCGCGGGGGGGGCCTCCTACAATGAGCAGTTCTTC

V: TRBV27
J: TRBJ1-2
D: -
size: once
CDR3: CASSPRQSYGYTF
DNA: TGTGCCAGCAGTCCCCGACAGAGCTATGGCTACACCTTC

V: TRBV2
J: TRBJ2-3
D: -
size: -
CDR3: CASSSSSGTDTQYF
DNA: TGTGCCAGCAGTTCTTCAAGCGGAACAGATACGCAGTATTTT

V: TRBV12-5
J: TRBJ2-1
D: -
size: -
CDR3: CASGYGPAFEQFF
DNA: TGTGCTAGTGGTTATGGGCCCGCCTTTGAGCAGTTCTTC